This T cell receptor beta chain was sequenced in a study of blood T cell repertoires in COVID-19. On the study more broadly: Acute and convalescent COVID-19 samples came from the United States, Italy and Spain.

Measured with immunoSEQ multiplex PCR; TCRdb has only the in-frame clones, and not every one. This table has around 290,000 clones, roughly 86% appearing once. The CDR3 extends over 17 amino acids. Germline CDR1 and CDR2: SGHRS and YFSETQ. V lost 1 base to trimming and J lost 2 bases; unmatched junction nucleotides: 5. Participants were aged roughly 18 to 95 years, lived in roughly 23 US areas, and enrolled virtually. Cohorts were based on clinical histories the participants reported. This chain links TRBV5-1 with TRBJ2-2, with 10 bases fitting TRBD2. The receptor was isolated from a woman younger than 30 who had recovered from COVID-19. Material for sequencing was PBMCs or T cells enriched from blood (not recorded which). The CDR3 region is CASSLTSGAVNTGELFF. CDR3 DNA: TGCGCCAGCAGCTTGACTAGCGGGGCTGTAAACACCGGGGAGCTGTTTTTT.